The present entry profiles one T cell receptor (beta chain) with its context. What it binds is unknown. Sequencing involved patients with CD8+CD57+ cell expansion previously shown by flow cytometry. Every one of the patients had aplastic anemia (severe, acquired). These data belong to a study of CD8+CD57+ T cells in acquired aplastic anemia. Overall study: Yields of DNA that came from sorted CD4+ and CD8+ cells averaged roughly 3.2 ug.

Profiling that covered TCR beta VDJ and CDR3 relied on genomic DNA as its template. Each CDR3 protein is one row after TCRdb ran MiXCR on the reads. The profile covers roughly 200,000 distinct CDR3 sequences, with about three fifths appearing a single time and about 42% taken by the ten largest. Whole-study findings and limits: Patients and controls shared 25 to 30 CD8+ CDR3 sequences, which appeared highly expressed in patients and within their immunodominant clones. A significant difference in CD8+ Simpson's diversity between patients and controls was not found.

Germline loops: CDR1 KGHDR, CDR2 SFDVKD. V lost 4 bases, J lost 4 bases, and 2 bases stayed unmatched. The CDR3 is 15 residues long. The V call is TRBV24-1, the J call TRBJ2-5; 13 bases agree with TRBD2. The specimen was sorted CD4+, CD8+, or CD8+CD57+ T cells (not recorded which) from PBMCs. This sequence was found in a human donor with aplastic anemia. The CDR3: CATSDRTSGGETQYF. The CDR3, as DNA: TGTGCCACCAGTGACCGGACTAGCGGGGGAGAGACCCAGTACTTC.